The T cell receptor beta chain described here comes from a study of T cells expressing NK-cell markers (dated by TCRdb to about 2020). About the full investigation: In sorted CD3+CD56+NKG2C+, CD3+CD56+NKG2C- and CD3+CD56-NKG2C+ T-cell subsets from several donors, TCR beta-chain repertoires were profiled. The libraries were sequenced on Illumina HiSeq 2000/2500, MiSeq or NextSeq, producing 2 x 150 bp reads. Among the eight sequenced donors, only one was HCMV-seronegative, while the other seven were HCMV-seropositive. The study sequenced eight donors, all healthy volunteers chosen at random: three men and five women. Overall results and qualifications from the work: Those dominant clonotypes were again the most abundant among CD3+CD56-NKG2C+ cells in a few donors, at roughly 25-65%. Whether the expanded NKG2C-expressing T cell clones were specific for HCMV antigens was left unclear. In about six donors, the dominant CD3+CD56+NKG2C+ clonotypes were found to rank among the top 10 CD8+ clonotypes and to make up about 1.0-7.5% of CD8+ T cells.

A note on this clonotype: Its antigen is not yet known.

The sequencing machine was an Illumina HiSeq 2000. 5'RACE template switching, by which a universal primer site and unique molecular identifiers were added, was used to make TCR beta cDNA libraries. cDNA synthesis was primed from the TCR beta constant segment, followed by two successive PCR amplification steps. Concerning the study's data processing: MIGEC was used to demultiplex reads and group reads by UMI, and MiTCR was used to assemble and quantify clonotypes. Only TCR cDNA sequences supported by at least two reads were kept to exclude erroneous sequences. The tcR package was used for downstream repertoire analysis, and clonotypes were matched across fractions by CDR3 nucleotide sequence plus V segment. VDJmatch was used to annotate antigen specificity against VDJdb, with one amino acid substitution in CDR3 allowed. After the reads were reprocessed by TCRdb, one entry was made per CDR3 protein sequence, with no DNA. Here the V and J calls rest on TCRdb's processing, not on the authors' analysis. The sample's clone listing holds more than 250,000 distinct CDR3 sequences. Of the sample, around 0.4% is held by the ten largest clones.

For CDR1 and CDR2, the germline V gene lists KGHDR and SFDVKD. The CDR3 runs 12 amino acids, cysteine and phenylalanine included. The DNA sequence is not available. HCMV serostatus was determined by detecting HCMV-specific IgG in serum with a commercial ELISA kit. Peripheral blood mononuclear cells were isolated from blood by Ficoll density gradient centrifugation. The chain is assembled from TRBV24-1 and TRBJ2-5. Sequencing used blood T cells: a sorted CD56 or NKG2C T cell subset, CD4+ or CD8+ T cells, or bulk PBMC T cells (not recorded which). The clonotype was recovered from a man aged 18 to 30 in good health. Donor details come from another sample of the same person, matched by shared clones. The CDR3 corresponds to CATSDKVETQYF.